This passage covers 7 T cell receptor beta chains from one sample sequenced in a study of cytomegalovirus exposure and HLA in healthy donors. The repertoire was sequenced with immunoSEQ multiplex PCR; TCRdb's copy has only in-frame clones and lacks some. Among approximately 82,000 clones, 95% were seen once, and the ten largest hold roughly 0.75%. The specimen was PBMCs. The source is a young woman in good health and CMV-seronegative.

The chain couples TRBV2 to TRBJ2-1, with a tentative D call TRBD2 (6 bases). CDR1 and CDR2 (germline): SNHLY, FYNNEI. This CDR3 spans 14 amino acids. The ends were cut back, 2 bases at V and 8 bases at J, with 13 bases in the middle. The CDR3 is CASSEMGRTDEQFF. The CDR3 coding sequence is TGTGCCAGCAGTGAAATGGGGAGGACGGATGAGCAGTTCTTC.

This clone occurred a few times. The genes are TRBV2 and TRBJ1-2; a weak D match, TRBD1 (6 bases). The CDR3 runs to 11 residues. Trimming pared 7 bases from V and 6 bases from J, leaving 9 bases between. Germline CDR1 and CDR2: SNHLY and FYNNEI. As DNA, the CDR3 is TGTGCCAGCACCAGGGGCGATGGCTACACCTTC. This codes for CASTRGDGYTF.

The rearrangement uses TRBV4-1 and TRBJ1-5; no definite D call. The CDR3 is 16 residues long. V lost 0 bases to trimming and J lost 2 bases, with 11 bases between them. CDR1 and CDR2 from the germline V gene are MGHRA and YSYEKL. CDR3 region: CASSQDKRVGNQPQHF. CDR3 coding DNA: TGCGCCAGCAGCCAAGATAAGAGGGTTGGCAATCAGCCCCAGCATTTT.

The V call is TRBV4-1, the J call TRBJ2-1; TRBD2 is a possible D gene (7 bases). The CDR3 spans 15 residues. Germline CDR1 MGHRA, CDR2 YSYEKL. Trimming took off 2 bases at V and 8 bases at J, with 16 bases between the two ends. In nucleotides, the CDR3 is TGCGCCAGCAGCCAAAGGGGGGGGGCTATCCATGAGCAGTTCTTC. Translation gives CASSQRGGAIHEQFF.

The CDR3 region has the DNA TGTGCCAGCAATGAGGGCGGGGGAAGATGGACCCAGTACTTC. This sequence encodes CASNEGGGRWTQYF. The V and J genes are TRBV2 and TRBJ2-5; 7 bases map to TRBD2. Trimming took 7 bases from V and 7 from J; bases not matched to a gene: 12. The CDR3 covers 14 residues. Germline V gene lookup returns CDR1 SNHLY and CDR2 FYNNEI.

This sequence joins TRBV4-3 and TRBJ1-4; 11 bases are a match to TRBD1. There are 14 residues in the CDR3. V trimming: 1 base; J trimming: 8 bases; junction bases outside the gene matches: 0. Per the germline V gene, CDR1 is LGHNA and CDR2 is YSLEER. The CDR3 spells CASSQGTGGEKLFF. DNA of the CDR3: TGCGCCAGCAGCCAAGGGACAGGGGGCGAAAAACTGTTTTTT.

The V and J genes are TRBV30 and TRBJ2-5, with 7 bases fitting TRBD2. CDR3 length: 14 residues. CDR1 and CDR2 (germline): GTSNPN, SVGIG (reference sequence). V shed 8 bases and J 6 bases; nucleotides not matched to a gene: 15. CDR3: CARTTGTNHQTQYF. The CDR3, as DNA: TGTGCCAGGACCACCGGGACTAACCATCAGACCCAGTACTTC.